What follows are 6 T cell receptor beta chains derived from one specimen sequenced in a study of blood T cells in healthy people across ages (dated by TCRdb to about 2015). Libraries came from 5' RACE. Sequencing instrument: Illumina HiSeq 2500. A second roughly 6 to 12 cycle PCR used a sample-barcoded 5' primer and a J-beta primer mix. TCRdb reworked the public reads: Q25 trimming with fastp, MiXCR clone assembly, productive beta chains retained. All rows with the same CDR3 protein become a single entry with the most common DNA and genes. The sample table shows about 1,500,000 distinct CDR3 sequences, and 42% are seen once. The ten largest clones take up approximately 7.9% of the sample. Sequencing input: blood. These receptor sequences come from a woman aged 18-29 years in good health.

The chain couples TRBV7-6 to TRBJ2-7; 8 positions match TRBD1. The length of the CDR3 is 16 residues. Losses at the gene ends were 0 bases for V and 4 bases for J; bases not matched to a gene: 8. Germline CDR1 SGHVS, CDR2 FNYEAQ. This CDR3 reads CASSLAHGQGLYEQYF. The CDR3 DNA reads as TGTGCCAGCAGCTTAGCGCATGGACAGGGCCTATACGAGCAGTACTTC.

Only a few counts were recorded for this clonotype. This chain joins TRBV20-1 and TRBJ2-1, with D tentatively TRBD2 (6 bases). Trimming left V 5 bases short and J 4 bases short, with 18 bases between. CDR3 size: 15 residues. The germline V gene encodes CDR1 DFQATT and CDR2 SNEGSKA (reference sequence). This CDR3 is CSAPVGSGYYNEQFF. The CDR3 DNA follows: TGCAGTGCTCCGGTGGGGAGCGGGTATTACAATGAGCAGTTCTTC.

Note on this clonotype: Given a much more abundant clone one base away, this may be a read error. The chain joins TRBV25-1 to TRBJ2-1; tentative D call: TRBD2 (6 bases). Germline CDR1 MGHDK, CDR2 SYGVNS. The length of the CDR3 is 11 residues. The CDR3: CDSSPGDEQFF. DNA for the CDR3: TGTGACAGCAGCCCGGGGGATGAGCAGTTCTTC.

This clonotype showed up just a few times. This chain links TRBV13 with TRBJ2-3, with a weak D call TRBD2 (6 bases). CDR3 length: 15 amino acids. V shed 5 bases and J shed 2 bases, with 14 bases lying between them. The V gene's germline CDR1 is PRHDT and CDR2 FYEKMQ (reference sequence). CDR3 protein: CASSPPGLYTDTQYF. CDR3 bases: TGTGCCAGCAGCCCCCCGGGACTTTACACAGATACGCAGTATTTT.

This clonotype showed up just a few times. V gene TRBV5-1 combines with J gene TRBJ1-1; D perhaps matches TRBD1 (5 bases). The ends were cut back, 4 bases at V and 0 bases at J, with 19 bases in the middle. Germline CDR1 is SGHRS and CDR2 is YFSETQ. CDR3 length equals 17 residues. The CDR3 region is CASSAEDKYYMNTEAFF. For the CDR3, the DNA is TGCGCCAGCAGCGCGGAGGACAAATATTACATGAACACTGAAGCTTTCTTT.

This clonotype has only a few counts. The J gene is TRBJ2-7, the V gene TRBV20-1, with 7 bases lining up with TRBD2. The CDR3 runs 12 residues. After removal of 0 bases from V and 6 bases from J, the junction contained 2 bases not matched to a gene. The germline V gene encodes CDR1 DFQATT and CDR2 SNEGSKA (reference sequence). CDR3 sequence reads: CSARDGRGEQYF. DNA of the CDR3: TGCAGTGCTAGAGATGGGAGGGGCGAGCAGTACTTC.